This T cell receptor (beta chain) was obtained from a study of chemoradiotherapy in HPV16-positive cancers. The wider study: Functional T-cell assays on a couple of HPV16-positive patients' cells defined candidate HPV-specific clones and common TCR motifs.

Repertoires were sampled repeatedly during chemoradiotherapy. Study-level results: Better recurrence-free survival went with HPV-responsive T-cell expansion in HPV16-positive patients. Only a couple of HPV16-positive patients supplied the functional HPV-specificity definition.

CDR1 is SNHLY and CDR2 is FYNNEI in the germline V gene. The CDR3 covers 13 residues. V was shortened by 6 bases and J by 7 bases, with 10 bases between the two germline ends. Measured with immunoSEQ multiplex PCR; TCRdb has only the in-frame clones, and not every one. This sample has about 3,000 clones, with around two thirds found just once. This clone appeared a single time. What it recognizes is unknown. The material was obtained from a patient who underwent chemoradiotherapy. The TCR originated in a human donor with HPV-associated anogenital cancer. The rearrangement links TRBV2 to TRBJ1-6; D unresolved. CDR3 protein: CASRLTGNSPLHF. CDR3 sequence (DNA): TGTGCCAGCAGACTTACGGGAAATTCACCCCTCCACTTT.